Following are 13 T cell receptor beta chains from one sample sequenced in a study of Tregs in tolerant kidney transplant recipients. Some clones are missing from TCRdb's copy, which holds only in-frame ones; the method was immunoSEQ multiplex PCR. The table has some 50,000 clones, around nine tenths seen once. Related graft donors supplied nonmyeloablative bone marrow transplants, and mixed chimerism was transient. Here the sequenced sample was CD8+ T cells from blood (PBMCs), taken 12 months after the transplant. The receptors stem from a human patient who received a combined kidney and bone marrow transplant. Some of these T cells may belong to the graft donor.

The J gene is TRBJ2-5, the V gene TRBV6-1, with 7 bases identical to TRBD2. The tail of the sequence fits TRBJ2-7 better, so the J call may be wrong. CDR1 and CDR2 from the germline V gene are MNHNS and SASEGT. There are 16 residues in the CDR3. CDR3 in amino acids: CASSEIGGGPEYEQYF. CDR3 coding DNA: TGTGCCAGCAGTGAAATTGGGGGAGGGCCAGAATACGAGCAGTACTTC.

V usage is TRBV7-9 and J usage is TRBJ2-1, with D maybe TRBD2 (5 bases). Germline V gene data show CDR1 as SEHNR and CDR2 as FQNEAQ (reference sequence). The CDR3 has 13 residues. Trimming took off 5 bases at V and 5 bases at J, with 10 bases between the two ends. In nucleotides, the CDR3 is TGTGCCAGCAGCAAGCGGACTGACAATGAGCAGTTCTTC. Encoded protein: CASSKRTDNEQFF. Full variable domain (outside the CDR3, taken from reference TRBV7-9 and TRBJ2-1): DTGVSQNPRHKITKRGQNVTFRCDPISEHNRLYWYRQTLGQGPEFLTYFQNEAQLEKSRLLSDRFSAERPKGSFSTLEIQRTEQGDSAMYLCASSKRTDNEQFFGPGTRLTVL.

The chain carries TRBV7-6 and TRBJ2-1; weak D call: TRBD2 (6 bases). V lost 5 bases to trimming and J lost 4 bases, with 12 bases between them. The V gene's germline CDR1 is SGHVS and CDR2 FNYEAQ. CDR3 length: 14 residues. The CDR3 DNA reads TGTGCCAGCAGCCAAGGAGGGGCGTACAATGAGCAGTTCTTC. It encodes CASSQGGAYNEQFF.

The chain joins TRBV7-6 to TRBJ2-1; 8 bases match TRBD2. Germline-derived CDR1 and CDR2 are SGHVS and FNYEAQ. V gave up 5 bases and J gave up 3 bases; unmatched junction bases: 6. CDR3 length: 15 amino acids. The CDR3: CASSTSGGYYNEQFF. CDR3 nucleotides: TGTGCCAGCAGCACCAGCGGGGGATACTACAATGAGCAGTTCTTC.

This chain links TRBV2 with TRBJ2-1; weak D call: TRBD2 (5 bases). The CDR3 totals 15 residues. Germline V gene data show CDR1 as SNHLY and CDR2 as FYNNEI. Trimming stripped 5 bases from V and 0 bases from J, with 11 bases between. The CDR3 coding sequence is TGTGCCAGCAGTTTCAGCGGTAGCTCCTACAATGAGCAGTTCTTC. It translates to CASSFSGSSYNEQFF.

The chain couples TRBV4-2 to TRBJ2-6; 11 bases are a match to TRBD2. Trimming removed 2 bases from V and 3 bases from J; junction bases left unmatched: 6. The CDR3 runs to 18 residues. CDR1 LGHNA and CDR2 YNFKEQ come from the germline V gene. The CDR3 DNA sequence: TGTGCCAGCAGCCAAACTAGCGGGAGTTCAAGTGGGGCCAACGTCCTGACTTTC. Its protein product is CASSQTSGSSSGANVLTF.

This chain joins TRBV9 and TRBJ1-3; D might be TRBD1 (5 bases). V was cut by 3 bases and J by 7 bases, with 20 bases left in between. This CDR3 comprises 16 residues. The V gene's germline CDR1 is SGDLS and CDR2 YYNGEE. This chain's CDR3 is CASSGDGTPHRNTIYF. DNA for the CDR3: TGTGCCAGCAGCGGAGACGGGACTCCTCACCGGAACACCATATATTTT. Looking up the rest from reference TRBV9 and TRBJ1-3 gives the full variable domain: DSGVTQTPKHLITATGQRVTLRCSPRSGDLSVYWYQQSLDQGLQFLIQYYNGEERAKGNILERFSAQQFPDLHSELNLSSLELGDSALYFCASSGDGTPHRNTIYFGEGSWLTVV.

The CDR3 reads CASSYSFVSEAFF. DNA for the CDR3: TGTGCCAGCAGTTACTCGTTCGTGTCTGAAGCTTTCTTT. The chain recombines TRBV6-5 with TRBJ1-1; D gene unclear. Trimming removed 0 bases from V and 6 bases from J, with 8 bases in between. The germline V gene encodes CDR1 MNHEY and CDR2 SVGAGI. The CDR3 consists of 13 residues.

The genes are TRBV7-6 and TRBJ2-3, with D tentatively TRBD2 (6 bases). The germline V gene has CDR1 SGHVS and CDR2 FNYEAQ. The CDR3 consists of 13 residues. V was pared by 5 bases and J by 14 bases, with 20 bases between. CDR3 DNA sequence: TGTGCCAGCAGCGAGAACGGCGGGGATGGGTGGTATTTT. Protein product: CASSENGGDGWYF.

About this clone: The same CDR3 arises from other DNA sequences in this sample as well. The chain links TRBV7-9 to TRBJ2-7, with 7 positions matching TRBD1. J gave up 6 bases and V 1 base, and 9 bases lay outside the gene matches. CDR3 length: 15 amino acids. CDR1 and CDR2 (germline): SEHNR, FQNEAQ (reference sequence). The CDR3 DNA sequence: TGTGCCAGCAGCTTAGGGACGGGACAGTCGGTCGAGCAGTACTTC. This gives the protein CASSLGTGQSVEQYF. The full variable domain, with the rest looked up from reference TRBV7-9 and TRBJ2-7, is DTGVSQNPRHKITKRGQNVTFRCDPISEHNRLYWYRQTLGQGPEFLTYFQNEAQLEKSRLLSDRFSAERPKGSFSTLEIQRTEQGDSAMYLCASSLGTGQSVEQYFGPGTRLTVT.

This rearrangement joins TRBV4-1 to TRBJ1-1; tentatively, D is TRBD1 (6 bases). In germline, CDR1 is MGHRA, CDR2 YSYEKL. The CDR3 is 14 residues long. Trimming removed 2 bases from V and 3 bases from J, with 10 bases in between. The CDR3 bases are TGCGCCAGCAGCCAACGGGGGGCGTACACTGAAGCTTTCTTT. Protein sequence: CASSQRGAYTEAFF.

The CDR3 DNA reads as TGTGCCAGCCGGTCGAATTGGGGCTACACCTTC. Amino acids: CASRSNWGYTF. This chain joins TRBV9 and TRBJ1-2; D remains ambiguous. CDR3 size: 11 residues. Germline V gene data show CDR1 as SGDLS and CDR2 as YYNGEE. Between the trimmed V and J ends, which lost 7 bases and 8 bases, there was a span of 12 bases.

This sequence joins TRBV2 and TRBJ1-4, with D tentatively TRBD1 (6 bases). The germline gives CDR1 SNHLY, CDR2 FYNNEI. The ends were cut back, 6 bases at V and 6 bases at J, with 14 bases in the middle. The CDR3 consists of 14 residues. The CDR3 DNA follows: TGTGCCAGCAGACGACAGGTTCTGGATGAAAAACTGTTTTTT. Translated: CASRRQVLDEKLFF.